This T cell receptor beta chain was sequenced during a study of blood T cell repertoires in COVID-19. Study information: Samples taken during acute and convalescent COVID-19 were collected in the United States, Italy and Spain. Sample material is recorded as cDNA or gDNA derived from T cells, B-cell-depleted T cells, or PBMCs.

Authors' data handling: Amplification from reference gene primers served as the basis for estimated nucleated cell counts. Method: immunoSEQ multiplex PCR; TCRdb's copy keeps in-frame clones and lacks some. That table gives V, J and clone size, and the DNA gave D and trimming. The sample yields about 180,000 clones, about 87% seen once. With V trimmed by 5 bases and J by 9 bases, 7 bases remained unmatched. The CDR3 is 15 amino acids. CDR1 and CDR2 from the germline V gene are MNHEY and SMNVEV (reference sequence). The sequence was collected from a woman in her twenties or thirties with acute or convalescent COVID-19. The rearrangement links TRBV27 to TRBJ1-6; 10 bases are a match to TRBD1. The sequenced sample consisted of peripheral blood. CDR3 residues: CASSLRDRGFSPLHF. CDR3 sequence (DNA): TGTGCCAGCAGTCTTAGGGACAGGGGTTTTTCACCCCTCCACTTT.